The TCR beta chain described here comes from a study of cytomegalovirus exposure and HLA in healthy donors. Study-level points and caveats: A classifier reportedly called cytomegalovirus status with high sensitivity and specificity. Across donors, most TCRs were seen rarely, yet some public ones were widespread.

This clone was detected once. Its specificity is not known. The CDR3 has 14 residues. The germline V gene has CDR1 MNHEY and CDR2 SMNVEV (reference sequence). The V end was cut by 2 bases, the J end by 0 bases, with 6 bases between. Sequenced by immunoSEQ multiplex PCR; TCRdb stores in-frame clones only, minus some. The table includes 150,000 to 200,000 clones, 84% detected once. The specimen sequenced was PBMCs. The source is a man younger than 30 in good health and CMV-seropositive. The chain has TRBV27 and TRBJ2-3; D uncertain. The CDR3 loop is CASSLSRSTDTQYF. Here the CDR3 DNA reads TGTGCCAGCAGTTTAAGTAGAAGCACAGATACGCAGTATTTT.